One and the same sample provided the 28 T cell receptor beta chains below, sequenced in a study of T cells in Graves' hyperthyroidism and ophthalmopathy. The CDR3 regions of TCR beta were amplified from RNA transcripts. An initial round of RT-PCR targeting the TCR CDR3 relied on the HTBI primer set. TCRdb analysed the multiplex PCR reads with MiXCR anew, one entry per CDR3 protein. The sample records approximately 870,000 distinct CDR3 sequences, about 38% being singletons. The sample was blood. The source of these receptors is a young man with Graves' hyperthyroidism.

This clonotype was seen more than once but under ten times. The chain links TRBV15 to TRBJ2-1; 7 bases line up with TRBD2. The ends lost 0 bases at V and 6 bases at J; junction bases unmatched: 2. CDR3 size: 14 residues. Looked up from germline, CDR1 is LNHNV and CDR2 is YYDKDF (reference sequence). The CDR3 reads CATSRDLAANEQFF. The CDR3 coding sequence is TGTGCCACCAGCAGAGATCTAGCGGCCAATGAGCAGTTCTTC.

Note on this clonotype: A much larger clone lies one base from this, so it may be a read error. The chain couples TRBV6-4 to TRBJ1-6; D not certain. This CDR3 spans 13 amino acids. V was pared by 1 base and J by 11 bases, with 9 bases between. Germline values: CDR1 MRHNA, CDR2 SNTAGT. The CDR3 here is CASSDYDSPPLHF. The CDR3 DNA is TGTGCCAGCAGTGACTATGACTCGCCACCCCTCCACTTT.

The V gene is TRBV7-3, the J gene TRBJ2-2, with 12 bases aligning to TRBD2. This CDR3 has 16 amino acids. Losses at the gene ends were 5 bases for V and 4 bases for J; bases not matched to a gene: 5. Per germline, CDR1 SGHTA and CDR2 FQGTGA. The CDR3 reads CASSTSSGGATGELFF. The CDR3 nucleotides read TGTGCCAGCAGCACTTCTAGCGGGGGGGCCACCGGGGAGCTGTTTTTT. The full variable domain, in which reference TRBV7-3 and TRBJ2-2 provide the parts outside the CDR3, is GAGVSQTPSNKVTEKGKYVELRCDPISGHTALYWYRQSLGQGPEFLIYFQGTGAADDSGLPNDRFFAVRPEGSVSTLKIQRTERGDSAVYLCASSTSSGGATGELFFGEGSRLTVL.

This rearrangement joins TRBV29-1 to TRBJ1-4; D might be TRBD1 (6 bases). The CDR3 extends over 13 amino acids. The V gene's germline CDR1 is SQVTM and CDR2 ANQGSEA. The CDR3 spells CSIAGQGYEKLFF. In DNA, the CDR3 is TGCAGTATCGCGGGCCAGGGGTATGAAAAACTGTTTTTT.

Worth noting for this clonotype: A much more abundant neighbour one base away suggests this may be a read error. The chain joins TRBV20-1 to TRBJ1-2; 7 nucleotides line up with TRBD1. This CDR3 has 11 amino acids. Germline lookup yields CDR1 DFQATT and CDR2 SNEGSKA (reference sequence). The CDR3 DNA is TGCAGTGCAACGACAGGGAGAGGCTGCACCTTC. Residues: CSATTGRGCTF.

V is TRBV25-1 and J is TRBJ2-1; 10 nucleotides align to TRBD2. V lost 1 base to trimming and J lost 7 bases; unmatched junction nucleotides: 19. Per germline, CDR1 MGHDK and CDR2 SYGVNS. This CDR3 spans 20 amino acids. CDR3 amino acids: CASSELQGGLAGAYSNEQFF. The CDR3 bases are TGTGCCAGCAGTGAATTGCAGGGGGGTCTAGCGGGAGCTTATAGTAATGAGCAGTTCTTC.

This clonotype has at least ten counts. The rearrangement uses TRBV7-6 and TRBJ1-1, with D possibly TRBD1 on 6 matching bases. V lost 1 base and J lost 6, with 12 bases in between. The germline V gene encodes CDR1 SGHVS and CDR2 FNYEAQ. The CDR3 extends over 14 amino acids. The CDR3 protein is CASSLGTGMAEAFF. The CDR3 nucleotides are TGTGCCAGCAGCTTAGGTACAGGGATGGCTGAAGCTTTCTTT.

This rearrangement joins TRBV7-6 to TRBJ2-7; 13 bases map to TRBD2. The junction had 16 bases not matched to a gene; V was cut back by 6 bases and J by 5 bases. CDR3 size: 18 residues. Germline V gives CDR1 SGHVS, CDR2 FNYEAQ. The CDR3 DNA is TGTGCCAGCAGTGAGGGGATCCCACTAGCGGGGGGGCCCCACGAGCAGTACTTC. It is translated as CASSEGIPLAGGPHEQYF.

This clonotype was detected a few times. The V and J genes are TRBV4-1 and TRBJ1-1; D unresolved. The CDR3 loop spans 13 amino acids. The germline CDR1 and CDR2 sequences are MGHRA and YSYEKL. V was trimmed by 0 bases and J by 4 bases, leaving 6 bases between them. The CDR3 bases are TGCGCCAGCAGCCAAGAGGGAATCACTGAAGCTTTCTTT. Protein: CASSQEGITEAFF.

This clonotype turned up a few times. The chain recombines TRBV5-1 with TRBJ1-6; D possibly corresponds to TRBD1 (6 bases). The CDR3 sequence is 14 residues long. Per germline, CDR1 SGHRS and CDR2 YFSETQ. V gave up 2 bases and J gave up 9 bases, with 12 bases separating them. CDR3 nucleotides: TGCGCCAGCAGCTTCAGGGGCGGCAGTTCACCCCTCCACTTT. Amino acid sequence: CASSFRGGSSPLHF.

This clonotype has only a few counts. This rearrangement joins TRBV12-3 or TRBV12-4 to TRBJ1-4; D gene uncertain. The CDR3 extends over 15 amino acids. The V end lost 3 bases, the J end lost 2 bases, and 10 bases lay between the germline ends. The CDR3 coding sequence is TGTGCCAGCAGTTTCTCCGACGAGACTAATGAAAAACTGTTTTTT. Its protein is CASSFSDETNEKLFF.

Turning to this clonotype: Just one base apart from a much larger clone, this may be a read error. The chain uses TRBV19 and TRBJ1-1, with 8 bases identical to TRBD1. Germline CDR1 LNHDA, CDR2 SQIVND (reference sequence). The CDR3 contains 13 residues. CDR3 DNA: TGTGCCAGTCGGGAGACAGGGGTCACTGAAGCTCTCTTT. Translated: CASRETGVTEALF.

At least ten counts were recorded for this clonotype. The rearrangement uses TRBV29-1 and TRBJ2-7; perhaps TRBD2 as D (6 bases). The V and J ends lost 4 bases and 6 bases respectively, with 7 bases between them. Germline V gene data show CDR1 as SQVTM and CDR2 as ANQGSEA. The CDR3 runs to 10 residues. CDR3 region: CSVVEGEQYF. The CDR3, as DNA: TGCAGCGTTGTGGAGGGCGAGCAGTACTTC.

In its sample, this clonotype was seen a few times. The CDR3 loop reads CASSQEPHEQYF. The CDR3 bases are TGCGCCAGCAGCCAAGAGCCCCACGAGCAGTACTTC. The chain joins TRBV4-3 to TRBJ2-7; D unclear. The CDR3 contains 12 residues. Trimming left V 0 bases short and J 5 bases short, with 5 bases between. The germline V gene encodes CDR1 LGHNA and CDR2 YSLEER.

This clonotype has ten or more counts. This chain joins TRBV20-1 and TRBJ2-5; 8 positions match TRBD2. In germline, CDR1 is DFQATT, CDR2 SNEGSKA (reference sequence). The CDR3 consists of 14 residues. J lost 4 bases, V lost 1 base, and 5 bases had no gene match. The CDR3 region is CSARVPGGAETQYF. For the CDR3, the DNA is TGCAGTGCTAGAGTGCCGGGAGGGGCAGAGACCCAGTACTTC.

The chain carries TRBV9 and TRBJ1-4; D unresolved. In germline, CDR1 is SGDLS, CDR2 YYNGEE. This CDR3 is 11 amino acids long. Between the trimmed V and J ends, which lost 0 bases and 13 bases, there was a span of 7 bases. For the CDR3, the DNA is TGTGCCAGCAGCGTAGGGGATAGACTGTTTTTT. Protein product: CASSVGDRLFF.

The chain couples TRBV2 to TRBJ1-1, with 7 bases aligning to TRBD1. The V segment lost 9 bases and the J segment 2 bases; nucleotides outside the gene matches: 9. Germline CDR1 SNHLY, CDR2 FYNNEI. CDR3 size: 14 residues. CDR3 loop: CASRERQGNTEAFF. The CDR3 DNA follows: TGTGCCAGTCGTGAAAGACAGGGCAACACTGAAGCTTTCTTT.

In regard to this clonotype: Its ends do not fully match the called genes, so a read error is possible. The CDR3, as DNA: TGCGCCAGCAGCCAAGAGGGGGTTGATCAGCCCCAGCATTTT. It encodes CASSQEGVDQPQHF. The chain carries TRBV5-4 and TRBJ1-5; tentatively, D is TRBD1 (6 bases). The CDR3 loop spans 14 amino acids. CDR1 and CDR2 (germline): SGHNT, YYREEE (reference sequence).

The chain is built from TRBV12-3 or TRBV12-4 and TRBJ2-5, with D possibly being TRBD1 (6 bases). CDR3 length: 16 residues. V was shortened by 5 bases and J by 4 bases, with 20 bases between the two germline ends. The CDR3 DNA sequence: TGTGCCAGCAGTACAGGACAGAGTTCTTTTCGAGAGACCCAGTACTTC. Protein: CASSTGQSSFRETQYF.

Worth noting for this clonotype: Without the conserved terminal phenylalanine or tryptophan, this CDR3 likely stems from a read error. The CDR3 DNA reads as TGTGCCAGCAGCCGAGGGGGGACCCTCTCCTACGAGCAGTACATC. Protein product: CASSRGGTLSYEQYI. The rearrangement uses TRBV9 and TRBJ2-7; TRBD1 or TRBD2 may be the D gene (6 bases each). Germline CDR1 is SGDLS and CDR2 is YYNGEE. The CDR3 has 15 residues. Between the trimmed V and J ends, which lost 4 bases and 0 bases, there was a span of 14 bases.

At least ten counts were recorded for this clonotype. The V and J genes are TRBV7-2 and TRBJ2-5; TRBD1 matches 9 bases. V gave up 5 bases and J gave up 5 bases; unmatched junction bases: 6. Looked up from germline, CDR1 is SGHTA and CDR2 is FQGNSA. The CDR3 spans 14 residues. Here the CDR3 reads CASSPQGAWETQYF. The CDR3 DNA reads TGTGCCAGCAGCCCACAGGGGGCCTGGGAGACCCAGTACTTC.

This clonotype was detected ten times or more. The chain has TRBV15 and TRBJ1-4; D gene uncertain. CDR3 length: 14 amino acids. The V gene lost 4 bases and the J gene lost 7 bases, with 13 bases spanning the gap. Germline lookup yields CDR1 LNHNV and CDR2 YYDKDF (reference sequence). The CDR3 nucleotides read TGTGCCACCAGCACCGGTGAAGGACCTGAAAAACTGTTTTTT. It codes for CATSTGEGPEKLFF.

The chain uses TRBV19 and TRBJ1-3; D possibly corresponds to TRBD1 (6 bases). This CDR3 comprises 14 residues. V was shortened by 10 bases and J by 8 bases, with 21 bases between the two germline ends. CDR1 is LNHDA and CDR2 is SQIVND in the germline V gene (reference sequence). The CDR3 here is CATSRVGARDTIYF. The CDR3 bases are TGTGCCACCTCGCGGGTGGGGGCGCGGGACACCATATATTTT.

This clonotype was counted many times. This chain connects TRBV9 to TRBJ1-2; possible D gene TRBD1, 5 bases. Trimming cost V 6 bases and J 5 bases, with 5 bases left between them. Looked up from germline, CDR1 is SGDLS and CDR2 is YYNGEE. CDR3 size: 10 residues. CDR3: CASTGYGYTF. In DNA, the CDR3 is TGTGCCAGCACAGGGTATGGCTACACCTTC.

This clonotype was counted only a few times. A read error may account for a junction end that differs from germline. V gene TRBV10-2 combines with J gene TRBJ1-6; D is ambiguous. This CDR3 region has 14 residues. Germline V gene data show CDR1 as WSHSY and CDR2 as SAAADI. CDR3 sequence reads: CASSPAGRNSPLHF. The CDR3 DNA sequence: TGTGCCAGCAGCCCGGCCGGGCGTAATTCACCCCTCCACTTT.

The sample holds a few counts of this clonotype. The chain is built from TRBV7-9 and TRBJ2-5; D not resolved. V shed 5 bases and J shed 8 bases, with 9 bases lying between them. The CDR3 length is 11 residues. The germline CDR1 and CDR2 sequences are SEHNR and FQNEAQ (reference sequence). This CDR3 reads CASSQSKTQYF. The CDR3 DNA reads TGTGCCAGCAGCCAATCTAAAACCCAGTACTTC.

This clonotype has at least ten counts. The chain joins TRBV12-3 or TRBV12-4 to TRBJ2-5; the D gene is possibly TRBD2 (5 bases). This CDR3 contains 13 residues. The V end lost 5 bases, the J end lost 5 bases, and 12 bases lay between the germline ends. The CDR3 here is CASSPAGPETQYF. The CDR3 nucleotides read TGTGCCAGCAGTCCGGCGGGTCCCGAGACCCAGTACTTC.

This clonotype was detected ten times or more. This chain joins TRBV15 and TRBJ2-5; D perhaps matches TRBD1 (6 bases). Between the trimmed V and J ends, which lost 1 base and 5 bases, there was a span of 14 bases. The CDR3 runs 15 residues. Germline V gene lookup returns CDR1 LNHNV and CDR2 YYDKDF (reference sequence). The CDR3 loop reads CATSRAGGSGETQYF. The CDR3, as DNA: TGTGCCACCAGCAGAGCTGGGGGCTCGGGGGAGACCCAGTACTTC.